This note documents a single T cell receptor (beta chain) sequence. In its sample, this clonotype was seen many times. Its antigen is currently not known. Per-base qualities were not stored, and no clone one base away is much larger. Exclusion was applied to patients with uncontrolled infections, other autoimmune diseases, pregnancy or lactation. Diagnoses relied on clinical symptoms, serum thyroxine and TRAb, thyroid ultrasound and orbital computed tomography. Total RNA was extracted using Trizol reagent, and RNA quality was assessed on an Agilent 2100 Bioanalyzer. The data belong to a study of T cells in Graves' hyperthyroidism and ophthalmopathy (dated by TCRdb to between 2019 and 2020). Background for the entire study: TCR V-J signatures able to tell the groups apart were searched for in a discovery cohort of some 100 patients, of whom roughly 42 had Graves' ophthalmopathy and some 60 had stable Graves' hyperthyroidism. Prospective prediction of ophthalmopathy was tested in an independent validation cohort of fewer than 20 hyperthyroidism patients and 17 patients who later progressed to ophthalmopathy. The roughly 100 discovery patients were randomly divided into training and test sets at a 7:3 ratio. In addition, the study compared T-cell repertoires in thyroid tissue and in blood from several Graves' hyperthyroidism patients. Following sampling, methimazole starting at 30 mg daily was given to hyperthyroidism patients, and high-dose intravenous methylprednisolone was given to ophthalmopathy patients. TCR Vbeta CDR3 sequencing of 120 to 150 peripheral blood samples (43 ophthalmopathy, 75 hyperthyroidism and some 17 progressor patients) is reported in the paper.

Amplification of TCR beta CDR3 regions was carried out from RNA transcripts. A first-round RT-PCR of the TCR CDR3 used the HTBI primer set with the Qiagen OneStep RT-PCR kit. The libraries were constructed in a second round of multiplex PCR and then size-selected and purified. Paired-end sequencing of the libraries was performed with 100 bp reads on an Illumina HiSeq2000. The original methods were these. Raw data were processed with SOAPnuke, discarding reads with adapters, uncalled bases, mean Phred below 15, or no exact constant-primer or identifier match. High-quality paired reads were merged using COPE v1.2.5, and each unique nucleotide sequence was defined as a clonotype. Clonotypes were aligned to IMGT TRBV, TRBD and TRBJ reference segments using MiTCR v1.1. Analysis was restricted to V-J combinations with a frequency above 0.0001, which covered about 99% of repertoires. A TCS score was defined as the ratio of F50 (clonal expansion) to E x V (chaos), with BLOSUM62-based TCRdist applied between CDR3 peptides within each V-J. Welch's t-statistics and random forest reduced several hundred V-J features to 10 to 15, which were used in a naive Bayes classifier (R e1071). Thyroid-blood repertoire similarity was quantified with the Morisita-Horn index. TCRdb reran the public reads through fastp at Q25 and MiXCR, keeping productive beta chains. For every CDR3 protein sequence, its rows merge into one entry that carries the most common genes and DNA. These V and J calls are TCRdb output, not the study's own analysis. The sample records 480,000 or so distinct CDR3 sequences, approximately 48% of which are singletons. The ten largest clones capture about two fifths of the sample.

The CDR3 goes from the cysteine to the phenylalanine over 13 residues. Only the CDR3 part of the read is kept: 39 bases, read in frame from the first base. A distance of 6 bases separates the germline ends of V and J, which lose 2 bases and 7 bases respectively. CDR1 WNHNN and CDR2 SYGVQD are derived from the germline V gene (reference sequence). Overall study outcomes, separate from this receptor: Ophthalmopathy was separated from stable hyperthyroidism by a 13 V-J signature model, with approximately 85% sensitivity and roughly 81% specificity obtained in cross-validation and 80%/75% obtained in testing. In validation, the model predicted progression to ophthalmopathy a median of about 6.8 months before onset, with over 55% sensitivity and about 75% specificity. No statistical method was used to set the sample size in advance, and investigators knew the group allocation. Most expanded thyroid clonotypes (frequency above 0.001) were also detected in blood, suggesting blood repertoires may reflect thyroid immune responses.

Input material: peripheral blood or thyroid tissue (not recorded which). This receptor was taken from an adult woman with Graves' disease, either hyperthyroidism or ophthalmopathy (not recorded which). The rearranged segments are TRBV10-1 and TRBJ1-6; no D gene can be assigned with confidence. This receptor carries the CDR3 CASSEDWNSPLHF. The DNA is as follows: TGCGCCAGCAGTGAGGACTGGAATTCACCCCTCCACTTT.